The 22 T cell receptor beta chains below come from one sample, sequenced in a study of regulatory T cells in long-lasting Graves disease (dated by TCRdb to the early 2020s). In light of the paper, this sample's time point label describes: persistent/refractory GD, antithyroid drugs over 5 years with positive TRAb. For both TCR sequencing and RNA sequencing, RNA was extracted from PBMCs using TRIzol. Library creation used multiplex PCR. Sequencing took place on an Illumina HiSeq 4000. iRepertoire HTBI primers and Arm-PCR amplification of CDR3 regions were used to construct TCR beta libraries. In TCRdb, the public reads were trimmed at Q25 with fastp and aligned with MiXCR, with productive beta chains retained. Each CDR3 protein gets just one entry, which takes the most common genes and DNA from the rows behind it. Within this sample are fewer than 550,000 distinct CDR3 sequences, with 20% to 25% of them counted one time only. The ten largest clones take up over 6% of the sample.

The sample was peripheral blood mononuclear cells (PBMCs), taken when the disease was refractory, from a patient treated with antithyroid drugs. Receptors were obtained from a female donor with Graves disease.

This clonotype has at least ten counts. This sequence joins TRBV13 and TRBJ1-1; possibly TRBD1 for D (6 bases). V was trimmed by 3 bases and J by 4 bases, leaving 9 bases between them. The germline gives CDR1 PRHDT, CDR2 FYEKMQ (reference sequence). This CDR3 has 13 amino acids. The CDR3 DNA follows: TGTGCCAGCAGCTTTTCAGGGGCCACTGAAGCTTTCTTT. Its translation is CASSFSGATEAFF.

The rearrangement links TRBV6-1 to TRBJ1-5; TRBD1 agrees at 8 bases. In germline, CDR1 is MNHNS, CDR2 SASEGT. The CDR3 is made up of 13 amino acids. The ends lost 6 bases at V and 7 bases at J; junction bases unmatched: 5. The CDR3 loop reads CASSPDREQPQHF. As DNA, the CDR3 is TGTGCCAGCAGCCCGGACAGGGAACAGCCCCAGCATTTT.

This clonotype was seen many times. This chain joins TRBV6-8 and TRBJ1-5, with 9 bases lining up with TRBD1. After removal of 5 bases from V and 7 bases from J, the junction contained 12 bases not matched to a gene. The CDR3 has 16 residues. Germline V gene data show CDR1 as MNHGY and CDR2 as SAAAGT. Here the CDR3 reads CASSPPNRGQQQPQHF. CDR3 DNA: TGTGCCAGCAGTCCTCCCAACAGGGGGCAACAACAGCCCCAGCATTTT.

This clonotype was seen repeatedly, ten times or more. This rearrangement joins TRBV28 to TRBJ1-1; 11 positions agree with TRBD1. J gave up 0 bases and V 5 bases, and 5 bases lay outside the gene matches. This CDR3 is built from 16 residues. Per the germline V gene, CDR1 is MDHEN and CDR2 is SYDVKM. The CDR3 spells CASSTGQGVLNTEAFF. CDR3 bases: TGTGCCAGCAGTACGGGACAGGGGGTTTTGAACACTGAAGCTTTCTTT.

This clonotype was observed a handful of times. The genes are TRBV30 and TRBJ2-7; maybe TRBD2 (6 bases). Trimming left V 0 bases short and J 1 base short, with 7 bases between. CDR1 is GTSNPN and CDR2 is SVGIG in the germline V gene (reference sequence). The CDR3 totals 13 residues. CDR3 in DNA: TGTGCCTGGAGTGTTGGGGGGTCCTACGAGCAGTACTTC. This translates into CAWSVGGSYEQYF.

The rearrangement uses TRBV27 and TRBJ1-3; D uncertain. The CDR3 totals 12 residues. CDR1 is MNHEY, CDR2 SMNVEV, per germline (reference sequence). Trimming took 8 bases from V and 2 from J, leaving 7 bases between them. The CDR3, as DNA: TGTGCCAGCTTTGGCGCTGGAAACACCATATATTTT. Its protein product is CASFGAGNTIYF.

This clonotype was seen a few times. This chain uses TRBV12-3 or TRBV12-4 with TRBJ2-2; 8 bases agree with TRBD2. The CDR3 loop spans 16 amino acids. Trimming removed 7 bases from V and 5 bases from J; junction bases left unmatched: 12. Written as DNA, the CDR3 is TGTGCCAGCAAGCTGGCGCTAGCGGGTGCAACCGGGGAGCTGTTTTTT. Protein sequence: CASKLALAGATGELFF.

The sample holds many counts of this clonotype. This chain uses TRBV12-3 or TRBV12-4 with TRBJ1-2, with no clear D. V dropped 7 bases and J dropped 6 bases, with 9 bases sitting between them. This CDR3 contains 11 residues. The CDR3 loop is CASTLTDGYTF. In nucleotides, the CDR3 is TGTGCCAGCACCCTCACGGATGGCTACACCTTC.

The chain links TRBV20-1 to TRBJ2-3; 10 bases align to TRBD2. Per the germline V gene, CDR1 is DFQATT and CDR2 is SNEGSKA (reference sequence). The CDR3 totals 16 residues. With V trimmed by 3 bases and J by 4 bases, 10 bases remained unmatched. CDR3: CSARGLAGVDSDTQYF. The CDR3 DNA sequence: TGCAGTGCTAGGGGCCTAGCGGGAGTGGATTCAGATACGCAGTATTTT.

The rearrangement links TRBV9 to TRBJ2-2; 7 nucleotides match TRBD2. This CDR3 region has 16 residues. Per the germline V gene, CDR1 is SGDLS and CDR2 is YYNGEE. Trimming at V came to 3 bases and at J to 1 base, leaving 6 bases not matched to a gene. This CDR3 reads CASSGGGSENTGELFF. The CDR3 nucleotides are TGTGCCAGCAGCGGCGGGGGAAGTGAGAACACCGGGGAGCTGTTTTTT.

In this sample, this clonotype turned up many times. The chain has TRBV6-1 and TRBJ1-5, with D perhaps matching TRBD1 (6 bases). With 5 bases removed from V and 3 bases from J, the gap between germline ends came to 11 bases. This CDR3 region has 14 residues. Germline V lookup: CDR1 MNHNS, CDR2 SASEGT. The CDR3 sequence: CASSRTGTNQPQHF. CDR3 bases: TGTGCCAGCAGTAGAACAGGGACCAATCAGCCCCAGCATTTT.

The chain couples TRBV6-5 to TRBJ2-2; the D gene is possibly TRBD2 (6 bases). CDR3 size: 15 residues. Germline V gives CDR1 MNHEY, CDR2 SVGAGI. Trimming cost V 2 bases and J 2 bases, with 9 bases left between them. The DNA for the CDR3 is TGTGCCAGCAGTTACACACTAGCTAACACCGGGGAGCTGTTTTTT. Protein sequence: CASSYTLANTGELFF.

This clonotype was counted a few times. This rearrangement joins TRBV28 to TRBJ2-1; 11 positions match TRBD2. This CDR3 spans 15 amino acids. Unmatched junction bases numbered 3, after V lost 6 bases and J lost 2 bases. Germline assignment: CDR1 MDHEN and CDR2 SYDVKM. The CDR3 coding sequence is TGTGCCAGCAGCATAGCGGGAGGGCCCTACAATGAGCAGTTCTTC. Protein: CASSIAGGPYNEQFF.

The table lists this clonotype with a few counts. The V gene is TRBV29-1, the J gene TRBJ2-7; possible D gene TRBD1, 6 bases. The CDR3 has 17 residues. Trimming shortened V by 2 bases and J by 0 bases, and 20 bases separated the two germline ends. From germline, CDR1 is SQVTM and CDR2 ANQGSEA. The chain's CDR3 is CSVELIGQPGSSYEQYF. CDR3 DNA: TGCAGCGTTGAACTGATAGGACAGCCAGGATCCTCCTACGAGCAGTACTTC.

This clonotype came up many times. Written as DNA, the CDR3 is TGTGCCAGCAGCTTGGTGGAGGGGGCAAGTTTGGACTATGGCTACACCTTC. Encoded protein: CASSLVEGASLDYGYTF. This chain uses TRBV5-5 with TRBJ1-2, with 7 nucleotides matching TRBD1. Germline V gene sequence: CDR1 SGHKS, CDR2 YYEKEE (reference sequence). V was clipped by 0 bases and J by 3 bases; unmatched bases: 11. CDR3 length equals 17 residues.

The chain links TRBV7-9 to TRBJ1-2, with 7 bases identical to TRBD1. The CDR3 is 13 residues long. CDR1 and CDR2 (germline): SEHNR, FQNEAQ (reference sequence). Trimming removed 1 base from V and 5 bases from J; junction bases left unmatched: 1. The CDR3 region has the DNA TGTGCCAGCAGCTTAGAACAGGGGTATGGCTACACCTTC. It specifies CASSLEQGYGYTF.

This clonotype was seen many times. The gene calls are TRBV28 and TRBJ2-7; 7 bases align to TRBD2. Unmatched junction bases numbered 14, after V lost 6 bases and J lost 3 bases. Germline V gives CDR1 MDHEN, CDR2 SYDVKM. This CDR3 is 16 amino acids long. CDR3 sequence reads: CASSSKTLGTIYEQYF. The CDR3 coding sequence is TGTGCCAGCAGCTCAAAAACCTTGGGGACTATCTACGAGCAGTACTTC.

CDR3 DNA sequence: TGTGCCAGCATCGTGGCAGGCGGGAGCCCTGGCTACACCTTC. Encoded protein: CASIVAGGSPGYTF. The chain joins TRBV6-1 to TRBJ1-2; D not resolved. Trimming took 7 bases from V and 7 from J, leaving 19 bases between them. Germline V CDR1 and CDR2: MNHNS, SASEGT. CDR3 size: 14 residues.

A few counts support this clonotype. Relative to the germline gene, one junction end is altered; a read error may explain this. V usage is TRBV29-1 and J usage is TRBJ1-2; 7 nucleotides agree with TRBD1. Per germline, CDR1 SQVTM and CDR2 ANQGSEA. There are 8 residues in the CDR3. Written as DNA, the CDR3 is TGCAGCGTTGACGGACAGGACTTC. The encoded protein is CSVDGQDF.

The CDR3 loop is CASETGTPNTGELFF. The CDR3 bases are TGTGCCAGCGAGACCGGGACACCGAACACCGGGGAGCTGTTTTTT. V gene TRBV5-4 combines with J gene TRBJ2-2, with D tentatively TRBD1 (6 bases). Germline V CDR1 and CDR2: SGHNT, YYREEE (reference sequence). This CDR3 spans 15 amino acids. Deletions cut 7 bases from V and 0 bases from J, with 13 bases between.

The rearrangement uses TRBV5-1 and TRBJ2-5; 9 bases are a match to TRBD1. CDR3 length: 15 residues. CDR1 is SGHRS, CDR2 YFSETQ, per germline. V trimming: 4 bases; J trimming: 2 bases; junction bases outside the gene matches: 6. As DNA, the CDR3 is TGCGCCAGCAGCCCGGGCGGGACAGGGCAAGAGACCCAGTACTTC. Protein product: CASSPGGTGQETQYF.

This chain links TRBV28 with TRBJ1-4; D uncertain. Germline CDR1 and CDR2: MDHEN and SYDVKM. The CDR3 runs to 16 residues. V lost 4 bases and J lost 0, with 12 bases in between. CDR3: CASSSATRATNEKLFF. CDR3 coding DNA: TGTGCCAGCAGTTCGGCCACTAGGGCAACTAATGAAAAACTGTTTTTT.